The rows below give T cell receptor beta chains drawn from one sample of a study of T cells after yellow fever vaccination. TCRdb re-analysed the 5' RACE reads in MiXCR, keeping a single row per CDR3 protein. The sample has about 350,000 distinct CDR3 sequences; around 13% are singletons. This specimen consisted of CD4+ T cells sorted from PBMCs, obtained 15 days after the yellow fever booster vaccination. Receptors originate from a man younger than 35 who received the YFV17D yellow fever vaccine. Each CDR3 is given with its conserved first and last residue. Each record gives: D gene, J gene, V gene, clone size, CDR3 DNA, CDR3 protein. The D gene is left open where the match is weak. A row's size may be missing; if present it is once, few, many or a size class.

D gene: .; J gene: TRBJ1-4; V gene: TRBV9; clone size: .; CDR3 DNA: TGTGCCAGCAGCTCCCCCGGAGGGTTGCGAACTAATGAAAAACTGTTTTTT; CDR3 protein: CASSSPGGLRTNEKLFF
D gene: .; J gene: TRBJ2-7; V gene: TRBV4-1; clone size: .; CDR3 DNA: TGCGCCAGCAGCCATCCAGGACATATAGACGAGCAGTACTTC; CDR3 protein: CASSHPGHIDEQYF
D gene: .; J gene: TRBJ1-3; V gene: TRBV6-5; clone size: .; CDR3 DNA: TGTGCCAGCGGGCCCGGACATAACTCTGGAAACACCATATATTTT; CDR3 protein: CASGPGHNSGNTIYF
D gene: .; J gene: TRBJ2-5; V gene: TRBV20-1; clone size: few; CDR3 DNA: TGCAGTGCGGAACCGGGACCCGGAGCCGAGACCCAGTACTTC; CDR3 protein: CSAEPGPGAETQYF
D gene: .; J gene: TRBJ1-6; V gene: TRBV2; clone size: .; CDR3 DNA: TGTGCCAGCAGCTATGACAGTAATTCACCCCTCCACTTT; CDR3 protein: CASSYDSNSPLHF
D gene: .; J gene: TRBJ1-1; V gene: TRBV20-1; clone size: few; CDR3 DNA: TGCAGTGCGAGCCCTGACTTTATGAACACTGAAGCTTTCTTT; CDR3 protein: CSASPDFMNTEAFF
D gene: TRBD2; J gene: TRBJ2-4; V gene: TRBV19; clone size: few; CDR3 DNA: TGTGCCAGTAGTCCCCTCGGTAGCGGGGAGCGGAACATTCAGTACTTC; CDR3 protein: CASSPLGSGERNIQYF
D gene: .; J gene: TRBJ1-1; V gene: TRBV5-1; clone size: few; CDR3 DNA: TGCGCCAGCAGCCCCCCGAATCTTGAGAACACTGAAGCTTTCTTT; CDR3 protein: CASSPPNLENTEAFF
D gene: .; J gene: TRBJ1-1; V gene: TRBV20-1; clone size: many; CDR3 DNA: TGCAGTGCTAGAGATCAGCGACTAGCTTTCTTT; CDR3 protein: CSARDQRLAFF
D gene: .; J gene: TRBJ1-1; V gene: TRBV5-1; clone size: .; CDR3 DNA: TGCGCCAGCAGAAACCGGCAGGGTTGGATTAACACTGAAGCTTTCTTT; CDR3 protein: CASRNRQGWINTEAFF
D gene: .; J gene: TRBJ2-5; V gene: TRBV5-1; clone size: .; CDR3 DNA: TGCGCCAGCGACGACCTCGGGACGGCGAGAGGGACCCAGTACTTC; CDR3 protein: CASDDLGTARGTQYF
D gene: .; J gene: TRBJ2-1; V gene: TRBV6-5; clone size: .; CDR3 DNA: TGTGCCTCCCAACGAGGCGGGTCGCGGAATGAGCAGTTCTTC; CDR3 protein: CASQRGGSRNEQFF
D gene: .; J gene: TRBJ2-7; V gene: TRBV3-1; clone size: .; CDR3 DNA: TGTGCCAGCAGCCAAGAGAGGGCTTGGGAGCAGTACTTC; CDR3 protein: CASSQERAWEQYF
D gene: TRBD1; J gene: TRBJ2-6; V gene: TRBV12-3/TRBV12-4; clone size: many; CDR3 DNA: TGTGCCAGCAGTTTAGAGGGACAGTCTGGGGCCAACGTCCTGACTTTC; CDR3 protein: CASSLEGQSGANVLTF
D gene: .; J gene: TRBJ2-6; V gene: TRBV6-1; clone size: .; CDR3 DNA: TGTGCCGGAGGACAGACCCTCTCTGGGGCCAACGTCCTGACTTTC; CDR3 protein: CAGGQTLSGANVLTF
D gene: TRBD1; J gene: TRBJ1-4; V gene: TRBV28; clone size: few; CDR3 DNA: TGTGCCAGCAGTTCCCCCGGGACAGGGGGCGAAAAACTGTTTTTT; CDR3 protein: CASSSPGTGGEKLFF
D gene: .; J gene: TRBJ1-1; V gene: TRBV30; clone size: .; CDR3 DNA: TGTGCCTGGAGGGCACACACTGAAGCTTTCTTT; CDR3 protein: CAWRAHTEAFF
D gene: .; J gene: TRBJ2-7; V gene: TRBV3-1; clone size: few; CDR3 DNA: TGTGCCAGCAGCTTCCCGTCGCACGACGGGTCCTACGAGCAGTACTTC; CDR3 protein: CASSFPSHDGSYEQYF
D gene: .; J gene: TRBJ2-6; V gene: TRBV5-1; clone size: few; CDR3 DNA: TGCGCCAGCAGCTTGGGACAGCTTCCCTCTGGGGCCAACGTCCTGACTTTC; CDR3 protein: CASSLGQLPSGANVLTF
D gene: .; J gene: TRBJ2-2; V gene: TRBV10-3; clone size: few; CDR3 DNA: TGTGCCATCAGAAAGTCCTTAGACACCGGGGAGCTGTTTTTT; CDR3 protein: CAIRKSLDTGELFF
D gene: .; J gene: TRBJ1-6; V gene: TRBV12-3/TRBV12-4; clone size: .; CDR3 DNA: TGTGCCAGCACCCTTTTGGGCTCCTATAATTCACCCCTCCACTTT; CDR3 protein: CASTLLGSYNSPLHF
D gene: TRBD1; J gene: TRBJ1-5; V gene: TRBV20-1; clone size: .; CDR3 DNA: TGCAGTGCTAGAGTAGGGGACAGGTCATCGCAGCCCCAGCATTTT; CDR3 protein: CSARVGDRSSQPQHF
D gene: .; J gene: TRBJ2-5; V gene: TRBV2; clone size: .; CDR3 DNA: TGTGCCAGCAGTGAATCAGGGCAGACCCAGTACTTC; CDR3 protein: CASSESGQTQYF
D gene: .; J gene: TRBJ2-6; V gene: TRBV9; clone size: many; CDR3 DNA: TGTGCCAGCAGCCCTACAGGGTCAGGGGCCAACGTCCTGACTTTC; CDR3 protein: CASSPTGSGANVLTF